This TCR beta chain was retrieved from a study of blood T cells in healthy people across ages (dated by TCRdb to about 2015). Study-wide context: In model experiments, template switching captured about one uniquely barcoded TCR beta cDNA molecule for every two T cells. The study measured age-related changes in TCR beta repertoire diversity using deep sequencing normalized with unique cDNA molecular identifiers. The donors were split into four age groups: young (average about 15 years), middle-aged (about 40), aged (more than 60) and long-lived (under 85). The study analyzed two additional independent replicas of 1 million unique cDNA reads from the same blood draw for two donors, one aged 18 to 29 and one aged 80 or older.

The roughly 38 donors, aged roughly 6 to 100 years, were systemically healthy Caucasian individuals from Russia. Each donor gave about 11 milliliters of peripheral blood, drawn into EDTA-treated Vacutainer tubes. PBMCs were isolated by Ficoll-Paque density-gradient centrifugation, with at least 6 million obtained per sample. Total RNA, at least 6 micrograms per sample, was extracted from PBMCs with Trizol reagent. For every donor, flow cytometry on a PBMC aliquot measured the percentage of naive CD45RAhigh/CD27high T cells. Libraries were made using 5' RACE. Sequenced on an Illumina HiSeq 2500. A second PCR of about 7 to 12 cycles was run with a J-beta primer mix and a sample-barcoded 5' primer. A template-switch 5' adaptor carrying 12 random nucleotides introduced a unique molecular identifier onto each TCR beta cDNA molecule. Each sample yielded at least 2.5 million CDR3-containing paired-end reads. First-strand cDNA synthesis was performed from all RNA using the Mint cDNA synthesis kit, with priming by a TRBC-specific oligonucleotide. After uracil-DNA glycosylase treatment, a first 18-cycle PCR used universal primers M1SS and BC2_uni_R on all cDNA. The original pipeline was this. Normalization of each sample was performed by random selection of 1 million high-quality reads, each carrying a distinct molecular identifier. Instead of being binned into consensus sequences, reads that shared molecular identifiers were thrown out. CDR3 identification, clonotype clustering and error correction used MiTCR with a Q25 quality threshold and the strictest error-elimination algorithm. A nonparametric unseen species model using Euler transformation provided a lower-bound estimate of total TCR beta diversity. TCRdb reran the public reads through fastp at Q25 and MiXCR, keeping productive beta chains. For every CDR3 protein sequence, its rows merge into one entry that carries the most common genes and DNA. TCRdb assigned the V and J calls; the authors' analysis was not used. This sample is represented by approximately 800,000 distinct CDR3 sequences; roughly 24% of them were singletons. The leading ten clones occupy around 3% of the sample.

General conclusions and limits of the study: Total diversity estimates from one million sequenced T cells were considered lower bounds and underestimates. The CMV infection status of donors was not known, potentially confounding age-related changes in expanded clonotypes. Since profiling was done on bulk unsorted PBMCs, naive and antigen-experienced compartments could not be conclusively compared. As age increased, observed TCR beta diversity per million T cells dropped in a roughly linear way, and a significant reduction was already evident by age 40. Compared with the aged group, the long-lived group had more naive CD4+ T cells, fewer expanded clones and increased TCR diversity, suggesting age selection. There was a strong correlation between observed TCR beta diversity and the percentage of naive T cells measured by flow cytometry.

As concerns this clonotype: This receptor's antigen is unknown. Base qualities are missing; no much larger clone stands one base away.

Another study also made use of these data, one on T cells of mothers and their children. From the second report: Nine systemically healthy Caucasian individuals served as donors, namely three mothers together with their six children. cDNA synthesis used all of the extracted RNA, with approximately 1.4 ug of RNA in each 15 ul reaction. In the second PCR, the M1S primer introduced both the sample barcodes and 2-4 random nucleotides. Each mother yielded over 8.5 million TCR beta CDR3 reads and each child 3 million or so reads. In both related and unrelated pairs, thymic selection shapes the output of TCR recombination in a similar way, with inherited differences having only a minor effect. Normalized repertoire overlap was always found to be slightly, but never significantly, higher in related mother-child pairs than in unrelated mother-child pairs. With a sensitivity of about 100 clones per million clonotypes, no persistent microchimeric T cell clones were detected. Deep NGS was used in the study to compare the TCR beta repertoires of mothers and children and to look for features that separate related mother-child pairs from unrelated individuals. Mothers averaged roughly 36 +/- 4 years of age and children averaged roughly 12 +/- 4 years. After adapters were ligated using NEBNext reagents, the libraries underwent 100+100 nt paired-end sequencing on an Illumina HiSeq 2000. To avoid cross-contamination, the mother libraries and the child libraries were prepared a month apart and sequenced in separate runs. Between about 500,000 and 2,300,000 distinct TCR beta clonotypes were identified per donor. Naive TCR beta clonotypes were estimated from low-frequency clonotypes matched to each donor's FACS-determined naive share, without sorting.

The source material was blood. The source is a boy between 5 and 17 years old in good health.

The CDR3 region: CATSQGQEFYYGYTF. Here is the DNA: TGTGCCACCAGCCAGGGACAGGAGTTTTACTATGGCTACACCTTC. Recombination connected TRBV15 to TRBJ1-2, with TRBD1 identical over 8 junction bases. V is pruned by 5 bases and J by 3 bases, leaving 8 bases of the junction without a gene match. CDR1 and CDR2 were assigned from the germline V gene (reference sequence) as LNHNV and YYDKDF. The cysteine opens and the phenylalanine closes a CDR3 of 15 amino acids. Only CDR3 DNA remains: 45 bases, in frame from the first base.